Included here is one T cell receptor beta chain sequence, with context. This specimen comes from a study of T cell changes during pregnancy in multiple sclerosis. Germline trimming cut 5 bases from V and 2 bases from J; bases unmatched to any gene: 5. CDR3 length: 15 amino acids. Germline CDR1 SQVTM, CDR2 ANQGSEA. Profiled with immunoSEQ multiplex PCR; TCRdb holds only in-frame clones, not every one. Of fewer than 85,000 clones in the sample, 93% are singletons; the top ten hold around 2.3%. The chain is built from TRBV29-1 and TRBJ2-3; 12 bases agree with TRBD2. This TCR derives from a female donor with multiple sclerosis, enrolled in a pregnancy study. The sequences come from peripheral blood, collected in the second trimester of pregnancy. CDR3 protein: CSVPSSGGATDTQYF. DNA for the CDR3: TGCAGCGTTCCTTCTAGCGGGGGGGCCACAGATACGCAGTATTTT.